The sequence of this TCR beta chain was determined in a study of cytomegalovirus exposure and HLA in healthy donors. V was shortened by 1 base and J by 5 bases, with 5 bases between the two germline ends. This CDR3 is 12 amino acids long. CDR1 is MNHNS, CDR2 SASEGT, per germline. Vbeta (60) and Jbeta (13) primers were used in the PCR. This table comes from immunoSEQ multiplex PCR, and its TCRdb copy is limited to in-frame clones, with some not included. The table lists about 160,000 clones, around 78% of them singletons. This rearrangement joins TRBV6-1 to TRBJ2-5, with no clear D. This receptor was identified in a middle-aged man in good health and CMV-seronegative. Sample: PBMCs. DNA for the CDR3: TGTGCCAGCAGTGAAGGGCTGGAGACCCAGTACTTC. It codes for CASSEGLETQYF.